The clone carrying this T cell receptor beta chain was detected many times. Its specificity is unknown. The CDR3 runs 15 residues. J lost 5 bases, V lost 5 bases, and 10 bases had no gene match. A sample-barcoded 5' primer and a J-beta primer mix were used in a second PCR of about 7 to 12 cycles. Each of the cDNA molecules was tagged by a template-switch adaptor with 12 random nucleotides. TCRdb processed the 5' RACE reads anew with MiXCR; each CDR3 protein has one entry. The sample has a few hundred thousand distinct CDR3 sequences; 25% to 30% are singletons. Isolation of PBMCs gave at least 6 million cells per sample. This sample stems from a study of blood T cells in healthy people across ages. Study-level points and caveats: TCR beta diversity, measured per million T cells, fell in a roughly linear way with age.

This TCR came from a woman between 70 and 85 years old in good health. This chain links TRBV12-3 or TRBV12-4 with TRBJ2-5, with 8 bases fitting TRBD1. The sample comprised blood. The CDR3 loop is CASSLLGQGMETQYF. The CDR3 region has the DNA TGTGCCAGCAGTCTTCTCGGACAGGGAATGGAGACCCAGTACTTC.